A single count supports the clone carrying this TCR beta chain. The target antigen is unknown. This entry is derived from a study of beta chain features in type 1 diabetes. As every portion of the isolated RNA was reverse transcribed, the sequencing read expressed TCRB transcripts. Data came from immunoSEQ multiplex PCR; TCRdb stores just in-frame clones and leaves some out. The profile covers about 170,000 clones, with about 7.8% appearing a single time and approximately 1% taken by the ten largest. General study points: Type 1 diabetes patients had moderately but significantly shorter TCRB CDR3s in all four CD4+ subsets. Junctions at VDJ sites from type 1 diabetes patients had fewer insertions and more deletions. Among patients, naive, central memory and Treg TCRB repertoires appeared more similar than among healthy donors.

Every sorted population was more than 95% pure. This CDR3 region has 16 residues. Trimming pared 1 base from V and 3 bases from J, leaving 15 bases between. CDR1 is SGHAT, CDR2 FQNNGV, per germline. Specimen: central memory CD4+ T cells from blood. This chain connects TRBV11-2 to TRBJ1-2, with D possibly matching TRBD1 (6 bases). The TCR comes from a middle-aged woman with type 1 diabetes. CDR3 nucleotide sequence: TGTGCCAGCAGCTTAGGTCCCGACAGGACGGACTATGGCTACACCTTC. Its protein is CASSLGPDRTDYGYTF.